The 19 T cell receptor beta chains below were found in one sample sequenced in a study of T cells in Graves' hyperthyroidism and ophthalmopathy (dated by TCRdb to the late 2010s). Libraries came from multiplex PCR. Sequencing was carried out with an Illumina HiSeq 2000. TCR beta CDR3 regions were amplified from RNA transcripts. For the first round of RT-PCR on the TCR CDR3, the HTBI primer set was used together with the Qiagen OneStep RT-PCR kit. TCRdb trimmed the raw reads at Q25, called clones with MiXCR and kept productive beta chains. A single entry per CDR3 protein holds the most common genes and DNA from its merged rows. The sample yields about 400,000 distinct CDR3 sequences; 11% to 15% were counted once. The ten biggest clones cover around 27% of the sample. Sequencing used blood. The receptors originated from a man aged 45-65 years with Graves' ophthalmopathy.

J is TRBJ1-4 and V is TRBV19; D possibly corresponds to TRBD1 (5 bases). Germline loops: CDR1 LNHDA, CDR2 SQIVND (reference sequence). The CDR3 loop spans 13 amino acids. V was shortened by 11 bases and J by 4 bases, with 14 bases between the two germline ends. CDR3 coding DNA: TGTGCCTCGCAGGGTTTTAGTAATGAAAAACTGTTTTTT. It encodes CASQGFSNEKLFF.

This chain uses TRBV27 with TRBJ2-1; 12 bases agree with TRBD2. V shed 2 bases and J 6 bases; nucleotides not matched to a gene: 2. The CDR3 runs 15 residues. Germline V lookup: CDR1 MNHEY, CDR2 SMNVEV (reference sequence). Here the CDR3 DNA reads TGTGCCAGCAGTTTAGGGACTAGCGGGTGCAATGAGCAGTTCTTC. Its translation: CASSLGTSGCNEQFF.

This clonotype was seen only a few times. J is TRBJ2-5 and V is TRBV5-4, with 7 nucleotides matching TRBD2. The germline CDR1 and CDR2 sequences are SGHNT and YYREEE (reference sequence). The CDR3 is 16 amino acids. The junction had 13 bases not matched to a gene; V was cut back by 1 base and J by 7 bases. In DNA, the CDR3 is TGTGCCAGCAGCTTGTTCCCCGGGACTAAGAGGGTGACCCAGTACTTC. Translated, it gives CASSLFPGTKRVTQYF.

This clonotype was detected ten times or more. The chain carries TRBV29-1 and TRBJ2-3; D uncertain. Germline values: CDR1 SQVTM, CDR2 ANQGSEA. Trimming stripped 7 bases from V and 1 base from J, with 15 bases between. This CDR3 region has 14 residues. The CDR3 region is CSGITGSRTDTQYF. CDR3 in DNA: TGCAGCGGCATCACTGGTTCCCGCACAGATACGCAGTATTTT.

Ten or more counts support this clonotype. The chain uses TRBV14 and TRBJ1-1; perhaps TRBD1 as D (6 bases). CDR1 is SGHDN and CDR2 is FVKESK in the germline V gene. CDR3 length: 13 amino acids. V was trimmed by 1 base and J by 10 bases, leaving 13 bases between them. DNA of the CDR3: TGTGCCAGCAGCCAAGTGACGGGGGGCCGAGCTTTCTTT. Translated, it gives CASSQVTGGRAFF.

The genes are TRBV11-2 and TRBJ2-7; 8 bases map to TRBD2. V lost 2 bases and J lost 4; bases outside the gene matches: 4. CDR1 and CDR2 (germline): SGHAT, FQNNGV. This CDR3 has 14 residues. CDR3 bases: TGTGCCAGCAGCTTACAGGGACTAGAGTACGAGCAGTACTTC. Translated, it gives CASSLQGLEYEQYF.

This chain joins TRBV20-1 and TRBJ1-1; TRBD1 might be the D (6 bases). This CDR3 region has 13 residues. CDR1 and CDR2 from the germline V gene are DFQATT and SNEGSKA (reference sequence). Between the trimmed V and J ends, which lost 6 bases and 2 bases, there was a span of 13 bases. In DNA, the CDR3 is TGCAGTGCCCGGACAGAACCTAACACTGAAGCTTTCTTT. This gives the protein CSARTEPNTEAFF.

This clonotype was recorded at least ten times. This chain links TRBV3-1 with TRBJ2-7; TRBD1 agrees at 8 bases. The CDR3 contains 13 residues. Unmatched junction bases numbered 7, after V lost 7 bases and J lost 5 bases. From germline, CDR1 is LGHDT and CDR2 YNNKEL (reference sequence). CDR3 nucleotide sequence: TGTGCCAGCACCCTGACAGGGGATAACGAGCAGTACTTC. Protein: CASTLTGDNEQYF.

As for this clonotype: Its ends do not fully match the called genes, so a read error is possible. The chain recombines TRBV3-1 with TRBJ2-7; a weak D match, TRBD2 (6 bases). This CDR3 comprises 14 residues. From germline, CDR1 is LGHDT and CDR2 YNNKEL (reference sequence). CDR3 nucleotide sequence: TGTGCCAGCGGCCAACAAGTCGGGACTTACGAGCAGTACTTC. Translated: CASGQQVGTYEQYF.

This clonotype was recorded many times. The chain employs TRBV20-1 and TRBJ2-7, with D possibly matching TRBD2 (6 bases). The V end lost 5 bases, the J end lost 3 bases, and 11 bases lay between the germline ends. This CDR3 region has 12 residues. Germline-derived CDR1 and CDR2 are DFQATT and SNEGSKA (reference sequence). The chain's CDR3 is CSAGTGVYEQYF. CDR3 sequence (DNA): TGCAGTGCTGGGACGGGGGTCTACGAGCAGTACTTC.

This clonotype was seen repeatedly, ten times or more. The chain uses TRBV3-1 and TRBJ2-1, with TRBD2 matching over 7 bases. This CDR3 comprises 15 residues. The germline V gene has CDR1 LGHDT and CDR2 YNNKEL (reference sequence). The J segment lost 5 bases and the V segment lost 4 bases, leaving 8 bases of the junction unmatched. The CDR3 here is CASSPILAFDNEQFF. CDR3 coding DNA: TGTGCCAGCAGCCCAATACTAGCGTTTGACAATGAGCAGTTCTTC.

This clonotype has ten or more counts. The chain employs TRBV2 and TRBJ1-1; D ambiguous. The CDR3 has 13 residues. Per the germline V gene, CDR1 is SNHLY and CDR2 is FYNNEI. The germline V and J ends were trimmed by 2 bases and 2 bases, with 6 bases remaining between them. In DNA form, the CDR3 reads TGTGCCAGCAGTGAACTAAGAAACACTGAAGCTTTCTTT. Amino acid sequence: CASSELRNTEAFF.

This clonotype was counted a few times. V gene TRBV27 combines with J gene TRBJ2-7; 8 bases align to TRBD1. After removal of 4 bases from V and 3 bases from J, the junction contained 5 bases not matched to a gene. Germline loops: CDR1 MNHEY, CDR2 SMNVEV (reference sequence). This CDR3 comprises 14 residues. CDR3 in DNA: TGTGCCAGCAGTTCAGGGACAGGACACTACGAGCAGTACTTC. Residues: CASSSGTGHYEQYF.

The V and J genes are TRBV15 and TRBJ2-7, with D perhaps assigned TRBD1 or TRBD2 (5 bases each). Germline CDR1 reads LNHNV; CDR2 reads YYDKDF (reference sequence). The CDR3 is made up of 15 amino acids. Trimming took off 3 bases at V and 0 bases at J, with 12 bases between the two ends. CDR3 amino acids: CATSRGRSISYEQYF. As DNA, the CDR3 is TGTGCCACCAGCAGGGGACGGTCGATCTCCTACGAGCAGTACTTC.

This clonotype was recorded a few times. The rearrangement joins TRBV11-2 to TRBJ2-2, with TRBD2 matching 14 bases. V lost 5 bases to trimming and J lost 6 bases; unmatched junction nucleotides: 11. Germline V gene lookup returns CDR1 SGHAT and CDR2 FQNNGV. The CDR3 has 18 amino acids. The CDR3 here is CASSRTTSGRAGPGELFF. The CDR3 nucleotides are TGTGCCAGCAGCCGGACGACTAGCGGGAGGGCCGGACCCGGGGAGCTGTTTTTT.

CDR3 nucleotide sequence: TGTGCCAGTAGTATGGCCCCCGGGGTAAGCAATCAGCCCCAGCATTTT. This gives the protein CASSMAPGVSNQPQHF. The V call is TRBV19, the J call TRBJ1-5, with D unresolved. The CDR3 is made up of 16 amino acids. Between the trimmed V and J ends, which lost 3 bases and 1 base, there was a span of 13 bases. Per the germline V gene, CDR1 is LNHDA and CDR2 is SQIVND (reference sequence).

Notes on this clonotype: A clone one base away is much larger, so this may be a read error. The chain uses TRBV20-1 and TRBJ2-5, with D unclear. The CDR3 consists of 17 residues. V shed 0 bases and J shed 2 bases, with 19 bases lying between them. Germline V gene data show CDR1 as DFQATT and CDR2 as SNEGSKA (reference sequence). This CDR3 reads CSARDQRARSKQETQYF. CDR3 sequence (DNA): TGCAGTGCTAGAGACCAAAGAGCGAGATCCAAACAAGAGACCCAGTACTTC.

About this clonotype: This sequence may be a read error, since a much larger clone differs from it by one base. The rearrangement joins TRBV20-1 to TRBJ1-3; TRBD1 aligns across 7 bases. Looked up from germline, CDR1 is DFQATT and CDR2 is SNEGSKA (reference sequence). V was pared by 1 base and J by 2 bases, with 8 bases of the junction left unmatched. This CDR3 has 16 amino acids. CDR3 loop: CSARGTGPLPGNTIYF. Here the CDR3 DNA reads TGCAGTGCTAGAGGGACAGGTCCACTCCCTGGAAACACCATATATTTT.

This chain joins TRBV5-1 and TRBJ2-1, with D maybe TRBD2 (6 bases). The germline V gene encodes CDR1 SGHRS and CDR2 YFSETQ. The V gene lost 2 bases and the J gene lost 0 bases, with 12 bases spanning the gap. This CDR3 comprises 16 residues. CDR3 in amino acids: CASSFQATSSYNEQFF. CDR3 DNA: TGCGCCAGCAGCTTCCAAGCGACTAGCTCCTACAATGAGCAGTTCTTC. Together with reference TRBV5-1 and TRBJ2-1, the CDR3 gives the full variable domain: KAGVTQTPRYLIKTRGQQVTLSCSPISGHRSVSWYQQTPGQGLQFLFEYFSETQRNKGNFPGRFSGRQFSNSRSEMNVSTLELGDSALYLCASSFQATSSYNEQFFGPGTRLTVL.